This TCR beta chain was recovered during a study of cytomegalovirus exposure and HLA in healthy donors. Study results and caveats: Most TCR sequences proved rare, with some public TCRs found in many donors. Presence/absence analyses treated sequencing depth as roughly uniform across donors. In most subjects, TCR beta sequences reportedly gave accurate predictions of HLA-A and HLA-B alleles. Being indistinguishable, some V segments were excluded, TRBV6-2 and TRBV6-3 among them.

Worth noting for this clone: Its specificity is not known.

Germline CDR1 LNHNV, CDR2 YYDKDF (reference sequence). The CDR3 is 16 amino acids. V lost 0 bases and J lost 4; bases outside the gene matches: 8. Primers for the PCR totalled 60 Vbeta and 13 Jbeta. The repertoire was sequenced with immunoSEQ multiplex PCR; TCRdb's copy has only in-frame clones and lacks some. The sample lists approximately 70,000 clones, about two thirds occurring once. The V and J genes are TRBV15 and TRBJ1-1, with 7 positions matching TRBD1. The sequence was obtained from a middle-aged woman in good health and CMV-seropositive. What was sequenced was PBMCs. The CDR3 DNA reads TGTGCCACCAGCAGAGATCAAGAGGGGGCAGGCACTGAAGCTTTCTTT. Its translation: CATSRDQEGAGTEAFF.